These 22 T cell receptor beta chains came from one sample sequenced in a study of blood T cell repertoires in COVID-19 (dated by TCRdb to between 2020 and 2021). Library prep was done by the immunoSEQ multiplex PCR assay. Here the immuneACCESS table is served through TCRdb, limited to in-frame sequences with V and J called. Missing clones are a known gap in these copies; in checked studies unresolved V genes cover under half, and the rest lacks a known reason. Counted in this sample were approximately 28,000 clones; roughly 78% of them appeared once. The ten largest clones capture 21% of the sample. Input material: peripheral blood. These receptors all stem from a boy younger than 10 with active or convalescent COVID-19.

This clone showed up just a few times. The chain carries TRBV5-1 and TRBJ1-2; tentatively, D is TRBD1 (6 bases). V was shortened by 0 bases and J by 2 bases, with 8 bases between the two germline ends. Looked up from germline, CDR1 is SGHRS and CDR2 is YFSETQ. This CDR3 is built from 14 residues. In DNA form, the CDR3 reads TGCGCCAGCAGCTTGGAGGGGGGGAACTATGGCTACACCTTC. It specifies CASSLEGGNYGYTF.

V gene TRBV5-6 combines with J gene TRBJ2-7; maybe TRBD2 (7 bases). CDR1 is SGHDT and CDR2 is YYEEEE in the germline V gene. Between the trimmed V and J ends, which lost 4 bases and 6 bases, there was a span of 20 bases. This CDR3 is 15 amino acids long. DNA of the CDR3: TGTGCCAGCAGCGTTGCATTTAAGGGGGGGCGCGAGCAGTACTTC. It specifies CASSVAFKGGREQYF.

V gene TRBV6-5 combines with J gene TRBJ2-2; D is perhaps TRBD2 (5 bases). Germline V gene sequence: CDR1 MNHEY, CDR2 SVGAGI. The CDR3 is made up of 14 amino acids. Between the trimmed V and J ends, which lost 7 bases and 5 bases, there was a span of 14 bases. The CDR3 region is CASTSTDWTGELFF. CDR3 sequence (DNA): TGTGCCAGCACCTCTACGGACTGGACCGGGGAGCTGTTTTTT.

The rearrangement links TRBV5-4 to TRBJ2-6, with D tentatively TRBD2 (7 bases). This CDR3 is 17 amino acids long. The V gene's germline CDR1 is SGHNT and CDR2 YYREEE (reference sequence). The V and J ends lost 2 bases and 0 bases respectively, with 12 bases between them. In DNA form, the CDR3 reads TGTGCCAGCAGCTTAGGGGGGGATTACTCTGGGGCCAACGTCCTGACTTTC. Its translation is CASSLGGDYSGANVLTF.

This clone was detected only a few times. V gene TRBV6-5 combines with J gene TRBJ2-3; TRBD2 matches at 9 bases. Per germline, CDR1 MNHEY and CDR2 SVGAGI. J was trimmed by 7 bases and V by 0 bases; bases with no gene match: 5. The CDR3 has 15 amino acids. CDR3 coding DNA: TGTGCCAGCAGTTACTCTCTAGCGGGACAATATACGCAGTATTTT. As protein: CASSYSLAGQYTQYF.

The chain has TRBV6-1 and TRBJ1-5, with D possibly TRBD1 on 6 matching bases. V was shortened by 2 bases and J by 6 bases, with 14 bases between the two germline ends. This CDR3 is 15 amino acids long. Germline values: CDR1 MNHNS, CDR2 SASEGT. CDR3 bases: TGTGCCAGCAGTGAACGGCGGGGGCGAGCTCAGCCCCAGCATTTT. This encodes CASSERRGRAQPQHF.

The J gene is TRBJ1-1, the V gene TRBV19; possibly TRBD1 for D (6 bases). Trimming took off 3 bases at V and 4 bases at J, with 12 bases between the two ends. In germline, CDR1 is LNHDA, CDR2 SQIVND (reference sequence). The CDR3 contains 14 residues. The CDR3 is CASSMVGAVTEAFF. CDR3 in DNA: TGTGCCAGTAGTATGGTGGGGGCGGTCACTGAAGCTTTCTTT.

This chain connects TRBV7-9 to TRBJ1-4; 7 positions agree with TRBD1. In germline, CDR1 is SEHNR, CDR2 FQNEAQ (reference sequence). The CDR3 is 15 residues long. V lost 5 bases to trimming and J lost 7 bases; unmatched junction nucleotides: 10. CDR3 nucleotides: TGTGCCAGCAGCGTTAAAGGGGGCCGCATTGAAAAACTGTTTTTT. Amino acids: CASSVKGGRIEKLFF.

This clone is a singleton in its sample. DNA for the CDR3: TGTGCCAGCAGGCGTCGGTTAGCGGGAGTGGGTGAGCAGTACTTC. Translating it yields CASRRRLAGVGEQYF. The chain employs TRBV6-5 and TRBJ2-7; 9 nucleotides match TRBD2. CDR3 length: 15 amino acids. Germline assignment: CDR1 MNHEY and CDR2 SVGAGI. V trimming: 6 bases; J trimming: 7 bases; junction bases outside the gene matches: 13.

This rearrangement joins TRBV18 to TRBJ1-6; D unresolved. V was cut by 2 bases and J by 9 bases, with 14 bases left in between. This CDR3 is 15 amino acids long. Germline CDR1 and CDR2: KGHSH and LQKENI. As DNA, the CDR3 is TGTGCCAGCTCACCATTTGCACAGTCCAGTTCACCCCTCCACTTT. It is translated as CASSPFAQSSSPLHF.

This clone was seen just once. The chain couples TRBV7-2 to TRBJ2-5; the match to TRBD2 covers 11 bases. The trim removed 2 bases at V and 5 bases at J, leaving 10 bases unmatched. This CDR3 spans 17 amino acids. Germline V gene lookup returns CDR1 SGHTA and CDR2 FQGNSA. CDR3 region: CASSLKGIAGGGETQYF. CDR3 in DNA: TGTGCCAGCAGCTTAAAGGGGATAGCGGGAGGGGGGGAGACCCAGTACTTC.

The chain carries TRBV6-5 and TRBJ2-1; possible D gene TRBD2, 6 bases. Between the trimmed V and J ends, which lost 7 bases and 7 bases, there was a span of 11 bases. The germline gives CDR1 MNHEY, CDR2 SVGAGI. This CDR3 region has 12 residues. Written as DNA, the CDR3 is TGTGCCAGCAAAGGGAGCGGGAATGAGCAGTTCTTC. Its translation is CASKGSGNEQFF.

In this sample, this clone turned up many times. The rearrangement joins TRBV19 to TRBJ2-2; 8 bases align to TRBD2. V lost 6 bases, J lost 4 bases, and 16 bases stayed unmatched. CDR3 size: 18 residues. The germline CDR1 and CDR2 sequences are LNHDA and SQIVND (reference sequence). The CDR3 DNA is TGTGCCAGTAGCCAAGGACGGTGGACTAGCTGGAGCACCGGGGAGCTGTTTTTT. Translated, it gives CASSQGRWTSWSTGELFF.

This clone was found a few times. V is TRBV11-2 and J is TRBJ2-7, with 8 bases matching TRBD2. The CDR3 covers 14 residues. Germline values: CDR1 SGHAT, CDR2 FQNNGV. V was pared by 4 bases and J by 3 bases, with 5 bases of the junction left unmatched. This chain's CDR3 is CASSSSGRSYEQYF. In DNA form, the CDR3 reads TGTGCCAGCAGCTCAAGCGGGAGAAGCTACGAGCAGTACTTC.

The gene calls are TRBV5-4 and TRBJ1-6; D possibly corresponds to TRBD1 (6 bases). Between the trimmed V and J ends, which lost 2 bases and 8 bases, there was a span of 11 bases. The CDR3 totals 14 residues. Germline V gives CDR1 SGHNT, CDR2 YYREEE (reference sequence). CDR3 sequence reads: CASSFQGTDSPLHF. DNA for the CDR3: TGTGCCAGCAGCTTCCAGGGGACGGATTCACCCCTCCACTTT. Using reference TRBV5-4 and TRBJ1-6 for the parts outside the CDR3, the full variable domain is ETGVTQSPTHLIKTRGQQVTLRCSSQSGHNTVSWYQQALGQGPQFIFQYYREEENGRGNFPPRFSGLQFPNYSSELNVNALELDDSALYLCASSFQGTDSPLHFGNGTRLTVT.

This chain joins TRBV9 and TRBJ2-1; 14 positions match TRBD2. Germline values: CDR1 SGDLS, CDR2 YYNGEE. Losses at the gene ends were 2 bases for V and 4 bases for J; bases not matched to a gene: 11. The CDR3 spans 19 residues. For the CDR3, the DNA is TGTGCCAGCAGCGTGACTAGCGGGGGGGACGGAAGGGGTTACAATGAGCAGTTCTTC. It translates to CASSVTSGGDGRGYNEQFF.

Only one count was recorded for this clone. This chain connects TRBV27 to TRBJ2-7; D is perhaps TRBD2 (6 bases). CDR3 length equals 13 residues. The germline V and J ends were trimmed by 10 bases and 2 bases, with 15 bases remaining between them. Germline-derived CDR1 and CDR2 are MNHEY and SMNVEV (reference sequence). The CDR3 DNA reads TGTGCCACCAAAAAGGGAGGAACCTACGAGCAGTACTTC. Protein product: CATKKGGTYEQYF.

The CDR3 DNA reads as TGTGCCAGCAGCCATGGGACAGCAACTAATGAAAAACTGTTTTTT. Translated: CASSHGTATNEKLFF. The chain has TRBV4-2 and TRBJ1-4; 7 bases are shared with TRBD1. J was trimmed by 0 bases and V by 3 bases; bases with no gene match: 1. The CDR3 is made up of 15 amino acids. CDR1 is LGHNA, CDR2 YNFKEQ, per germline.

In this sample, this clone turned up a few times. The chain is built from TRBV18 and TRBJ1-6; possibly TRBD1 for D (5 bases). The V end was cut by 2 bases, the J end by 7 bases, with 6 bases between. Germline CDR1 KGHSH, CDR2 LQKENI. The CDR3 length is 13 residues. The DNA of the CDR3 is TGTGCCAGCTCACCAGGGGCCAATTCACCCCTCCACTTT. Translated, it gives CASSPGANSPLHF.

V gene TRBV24-1 combines with J gene TRBJ2-1; D is perhaps TRBD1 (5 bases). The germline gives CDR1 KGHDR, CDR2 SFDVKD. This CDR3 has 16 residues. The ends were cut back, 0 bases at V and 8 bases at J, with 16 bases in the middle. The CDR3 nucleotides are TGTGCCACCAGTGATTTGAAGGGGCTTGGTGAGTATGAGCAGTTCTTC. Translation: CATSDLKGLGEYEQFF.

The chain uses TRBV18 and TRBJ2-3, with 10 nucleotides matching TRBD2. Germline loops: CDR1 KGHSH, CDR2 LQKENI. The J segment lost 11 bases and the V segment lost 3 bases, leaving 11 bases of the junction unmatched. The CDR3 runs 15 residues. As DNA, the CDR3 is TGTGCCAGCTCACCCCTAGCGGGAGCGAAAAAATGGCAGTATTTT. This sequence encodes CASSPLAGAKKWQYF.

The chain carries TRBV29-1 and TRBJ2-5; 10 bases match TRBD2. Germline trimming cut 5 bases from V and 4 bases from J; bases unmatched to any gene: 7. From germline, CDR1 is SQVTM and CDR2 ANQGSEA. The CDR3 runs to 14 residues. The CDR3: CSVSRTSGRETQYF. In DNA, the CDR3 is TGCAGCGTTAGCCGGACTAGCGGTCGAGAGACCCAGTACTTC.